This T cell receptor beta chain was sequenced for a study of regulatory T cells in long-lasting Graves disease. Documented time point: persistent/refractory GD, antithyroid drugs over 5 years with positive TRAb. The TCR library used RNA extracted from PBMCs. For TCR beta, libraries came from iRepertoire HTBI primers and Arm-PCR of CDR3 regions. TCRdb independently ran MiXCR on the multiplex PCR reads; one entry per CDR3 protein. The table includes over 650,000 distinct CDR3 sequences, around 32% detected once. The CDR3 is made up of 16 amino acids. V dropped 1 base and J dropped 4; count of bases not matched to a gene: 8.

The material sequenced was peripheral blood mononuclear cells (PBMCs), taken when the disease was refractory, from a patient treated with antithyroid drugs. This clonotype originated in a female donor with Graves disease. The chain carries TRBV12-3 or TRBV12-4 and TRBJ2-3, with TRBD2 matching 7 bases. Here the CDR3 DNA reads TGTGCCAGCAGTTTAGGGATTGGCGGGAGAGCAGATACGCAGTATTTT. Amino acid sequence: CASSLGIGGRADTQYF.